These 2 T cell receptor beta chains came from one sample sequenced in a study of T-cell reconstitution after alpha-beta-depleted transplantation in children. It was with unique molecular identifiers that the TCRbeta library was prepared. TCRdb ran MiXCR on the PCR reads and lists one entry per CDR3 protein. The data contain tens of thousands of distinct CDR3 sequences, 7.3% of them singletons. Specimen: PBMCs from the stem cell graft donor, collected from the stem cell graft. The source is a human donor who donated a stem cell graft to a child with acute lymphoblastic leukemia.

This clonotype has a count of ten or more. The V call is TRBV12-3 or TRBV12-4, the J call TRBJ1-6, with D possibly being TRBD1 (5 bases). The CDR3 runs 15 residues. Trimming stripped 5 bases from V and 0 bases from J, with 8 bases between. CDR3 sequence reads: CASSRGSSYNSPLHF. The CDR3 DNA follows: TGTGCCAGCAGTCGGGGGAGCTCCTATAATTCACCCCTCCACTTT.

J is TRBJ2-1 and V is TRBV4-2; D is uncertain. This CDR3 comprises 13 residues. V gave up 0 bases and J gave up 9 bases, with 9 bases separating them. Germline loops: CDR1 LGHNA, CDR2 YNFKEQ. CDR3 sequence (DNA): TGTGCCAGCAGCCAAGATAAGTTGAGTGAGCAGTTCTTC. Amino acid sequence: CASSQDKLSEQFF.